This T cell receptor beta chain comes out of a study of T-cell reconstitution after alpha-beta-depleted transplantation in children. This clonotype came up a few times. Its antigen is as yet unknown. Regarding the study as a whole: There were some patients whose high TCRbeta diversity at day 60 came from surviving recipient T cells and thymic progenitors. T-cell numbers and diversity, one year after transplant, stemmed largely from T cells that were newly produced. At around two months after transplant, the alpha-beta T cells were reportedly derived from several hundred expanded clones that came from non-depleted graft cells.

This CDR3 region has 18 residues. From germline, CDR1 is MNHEY and CDR2 SVGAGI. Trimming removed 2 bases at V and 2 bases at J, with 22 bases between. The authors prepared the TCRbeta library with unique molecular identifiers. TCRdb used MiXCR to reprocess the PCR reads, holding one entry per CDR3 protein. The sample lists under 250,000 distinct CDR3 sequences, under 20% seen once, with about two fifths in the top ten. The rearrangement joins TRBV6-5 to TRBJ2-7; possibly TRBD2 for D (6 bases). The input for sequencing was PBMCs, mostly from graft donor cells, taken 360 days after TCRalphabeta/CD19-depleted stem cell transplant. The source of this sequence is a male patient aged 2 to 9 who had a stem cell transplant for acute lymphoblastic leukemia, so the T cells may come from the graft donor. The CDR3 region is CASSYPTSVGGDPYEQYF. The CDR3 DNA reads as TGTGCCAGCAGTTACCCAACGAGCGTCGGAGGGGACCCCTACGAGCAGTACTTC.